The 25 T cell receptor beta chains below all came from one sample that was sequenced in a study of blood T cell repertoires in COVID-19. Measured with immunoSEQ multiplex PCR; TCRdb has only the in-frame clones, and not every one. The repertoire includes fewer than 250,000 clones, approximately 88% of them detected once, and more than 3% sits in the top ten. The specimen sequenced was PBMCs or T cells enriched from blood (not recorded which). Source of these receptors: a woman aged 25 to 39 who had been exposed to COVID-19.

A single count supports this clone. The CDR3 reads CAWSSLTGRFSGNTIYF. As DNA, the CDR3 is TGTGCCTGGAGTTCCCTGACAGGGAGGTTCTCTGGAAACACCATATATTTT. This chain uses TRBV30 with TRBJ1-3; 7 bases align to TRBD1. This CDR3 region has 17 residues. Germline V lookup: CDR1 GTSNPN, CDR2 SVGIG (reference sequence). V was pared by 2 bases and J by 0 bases, with 10 bases of the junction left unmatched. The full variable domain, in which reference TRBV30 and TRBJ1-3 provide the parts outside the CDR3, is SQTIHQWPATLVQPVGSPLSLECTVEGTSNPNLYWYRQAAGRGLQLLFYSVGIGQISSEVPQNLSASRPQDRQFILSSKKLLLSDSGFYLCAWSSLTGRFSGNTIYFGEGSWLTVV.

The chain recombines TRBV19 with TRBJ2-1, with 13 bases identical to TRBD2. Germline V lookup: CDR1 LNHDA, CDR2 SQIVND (reference sequence). CDR3 length equals 16 residues. Losses at the gene ends were 4 bases for V and 7 bases for J; bases not matched to a gene: 7. This CDR3 reads CASSNDGLAGVNEQFF. The CDR3 DNA sequence: TGTGCCAGTAGTAACGACGGACTAGCGGGAGTGAATGAGCAGTTCTTC.

The genes are TRBV18 and TRBJ1-2, with TRBD1 identical over 7 bases. The CDR3 extends over 13 amino acids. Germline V gene sequence: CDR1 KGHSH, CDR2 LQKENI. V lost 6 bases to trimming and J lost 2 bases; unmatched junction nucleotides: 3. CDR3: CASSTGQNYGYTF. The CDR3 region has the DNA TGTGCCAGCTCGACGGGACAGAACTATGGCTACACCTTC. Variable domain in full (rest from reference TRBV18 and TRBJ1-2): NAGVMQNPRHLVRRRGQEARLRCSPMKGHSHVYWYRQLPEEGLKFMVYLQKENIIDESGMPKERFSAEFPKEGPSILRIQQVVRGDSAAYFCASSTGQNYGYTFGSGTRLTVV.

The chain employs TRBV5-5 and TRBJ1-2; D gene unclear. V was cut by 4 bases and J by 5 bases, with 12 bases left in between. This CDR3 comprises 13 residues. Looked up from germline, CDR1 is SGHKS and CDR2 is YYEKEE (reference sequence). As DNA, the CDR3 is TGTGCCAGCAGCCGGGGAGGACCTTATGGCTACACCTTC. Amino acids: CASSRGGPYGYTF.

The chain combines TRBV27 with TRBJ2-5, with TRBD2 matching 12 bases. Trimming cost V 6 bases and J 1 base; bases outside gene matches: 9. The CDR3 contains 17 residues. The germline gives CDR1 MNHEY, CDR2 SMNVEV (reference sequence). CDR3 nucleotide sequence: TGTGCCAGCAGGGTTGGGGCTAGCGGGAGGGTCCAAGAGACCCAGTACTTC. Translation gives CASRVGASGRVQETQYF.

J is TRBJ1-3 and V is TRBV29-1, with D possibly being TRBD1 (5 bases). The CDR3 runs 13 residues. Germline V CDR1 and CDR2: SQVTM, ANQGSEA. Trimming pared 0 bases from V and 7 bases from J, leaving 10 bases between. For the CDR3, the DNA is TGCAGCGTTGAAGATCCAGACAGTAACACCATATATTTT. This translates into CSVEDPDSNTIYF.

V and J are TRBV19 and TRBJ2-5; D may be TRBD1 (7 bases). The germline V gene has CDR1 LNHDA and CDR2 SQIVND (reference sequence). The CDR3 totals 16 residues. With 6 bases removed from V and 1 base from J, the gap between germline ends came to 18 bases. CDR3 bases: TGTGCCAGTAGGGACATTTACAGGGGAGGCCAAGAGACCCAGTACTTC. Amino acids: CASRDIYRGGQETQYF.

The rearrangement links TRBV11-2 to TRBJ2-1, with 7 bases aligning to TRBD2. The junction had 3 bases not matched to a gene; V was cut back by 1 base and J by 0 bases. The CDR3 contains 16 residues. The V gene's germline CDR1 is SGHAT and CDR2 FQNNGV. In nucleotides, the CDR3 is TGTGCCAGCAGCTTAGGACGCGGGAGCTCCTACAATGAGCAGTTCTTC. It yields the protein CASSLGRGSSYNEQFF. Drawing the rest from reference TRBV11-2 and TRBJ2-1, the complete variable domain is EAGVAQSPRYKIIEKRQSVAFWCNPISGHATLYWYQQILGQGPKLLIQFQNNGVVDDSQLPKDRFSAERLKGVDSTLKIQPAKLEDSAVYLCASSLGRGSSYNEQFFGPGTRLTVL.

The chain has TRBV6-1 and TRBJ2-3, with 7 bases lining up with TRBD2. The V and J ends lost 3 bases and 8 bases, in that order; junction bases with no gene match: 14. The CDR3 length is 16 residues. In germline, CDR1 is MNHNS, CDR2 SASEGT. CDR3 DNA sequence: TGTGCCAGCAGTGATAGGACTAGTGGTTACTCGGGTACGCAGTATTTT. It specifies CASSDRTSGYSGTQYF.

In DNA, the CDR3 is TGTGCCAGCAGCCAAGTAAGGGGAATAGGGGGCACTGAAGCTTTCTTT. Protein: CASSQVRGIGGTEAFF. The chain combines TRBV4-2 with TRBJ1-1, with D perhaps TRBD1 (6 bases). The CDR3 spans 16 residues. The germline V gene has CDR1 LGHNA and CDR2 YNFKEQ. Trimming stripped 1 base from V and 4 bases from J, with 16 bases between.

This clone was picked up a small number of times. The V call is TRBV5-1, the J call TRBJ2-7; possibly TRBD2 for D (6 bases). V lost 7 bases to trimming and J lost 3 bases, with 14 bases between them. Germline V lookup: CDR1 SGHRS, CDR2 YFSETQ. There are 13 residues in the CDR3. The CDR3 region has the DNA TGCGCCAGCGGGTGGGACTCTGGCTACGAGCAGTACTTC. Encoded protein: CASGWDSGYEQYF.

The table lists this clone with a count of one. The J gene is TRBJ2-1, the V gene TRBV5-4; D may be TRBD2 (5 bases). Germline CDR1 reads SGHNT; CDR2 reads YYREEE (reference sequence). The CDR3 has 16 residues. Trimming stripped 4 bases from V and 2 bases from J, with 16 bases between. The CDR3 region is CASSRPRSGAYNEQFF. DNA for the CDR3: TGTGCCAGCAGCCGTCCCCGCAGCGGCGCCTACAATGAGCAGTTCTTC.

The chain recombines TRBV27 with TRBJ1-3; D gene uncertain. The germline gives CDR1 MNHEY, CDR2 SMNVEV (reference sequence). The CDR3 is 12 residues long. Trimming shortened V by 8 bases and J by 1 base, and 6 bases separated the two germline ends. The chain's CDR3 is CASYPSGNTIYF. The CDR3 DNA sequence: TGTGCCAGCTATCCTTCTGGAAACACCATATATTTT.

The genes are TRBV30 and TRBJ1-2; TRBD1 might be the D (6 bases). The CDR3 is 15 residues long. V gave up 0 bases and J gave up 4 bases, with 15 bases separating them. From germline, CDR1 is GTSNPN and CDR2 SVGIG (reference sequence). CDR3 sequence reads: CAWSVQTGFAYGYTF. The DNA for the CDR3 is TGTGCCTGGAGTGTACAGACAGGCTTTGCCTATGGCTACACCTTC. Full variable domain (missing parts from reference TRBV30 and TRBJ1-2): SQTIHQWPATLVQPVGSPLSLECTVEGTSNPNLYWYRQAAGRGLQLLFYSVGIGQISSEVPQNLSASRPQDRQFILSSKKLLLSDSGFYLCAWSVQTGFAYGYTFGSGTRLTVV.

The chain joins TRBV11-2 to TRBJ2-7; D call uncertain. CDR1 is SGHAT and CDR2 is FQNNGV in the germline V gene. The CDR3 spans 13 residues. The V gene lost 1 base and the J gene lost 2 bases, with 6 bases spanning the gap. This chain's CDR3 is CASSLVRAYEQYF. In DNA form, the CDR3 reads TGTGCCAGCAGCTTAGTACGGGCCTACGAGCAGTACTTC.

The V call is TRBV9, the J call TRBJ2-7; 11 positions match TRBD2. The V gene end was trimmed by 3 bases and the J gene end by 3 bases; junction bases not matched to a gene: 2. The germline V gene encodes CDR1 SGDLS and CDR2 YYNGEE. The CDR3 has 14 residues. CDR3 loop: CASSGGLAGYEQYF. The CDR3 DNA reads as TGTGCCAGCAGCGGAGGACTAGCGGGCTACGAGCAGTACTTC.

The rearrangement uses TRBV30 and TRBJ1-5; the D gene is possibly TRBD1 (5 bases). Germline CDR1 and CDR2: GTSNPN and SVGIG (reference sequence). CDR3 length equals 13 residues. The V gene lost 3 bases and the J gene lost 1 base, with 7 bases spanning the gap. The CDR3 DNA follows: TGTGCCTGGAGAAAGGGGAGCAATCAGCCCCAGCATTTT. This codes for CAWRKGSNQPQHF. Full variable domain (remainder filled in from reference TRBV30 and TRBJ1-5): SQTIHQWPATLVQPVGSPLSLECTVEGTSNPNLYWYRQAAGRGLQLLFYSVGIGQISSEVPQNLSASRPQDRQFILSSKKLLLSDSGFYLCAWRKGSNQPQHFGDGTRLSIL.

This clone was seen only once. V and J are TRBV30 and TRBJ2-7, with TRBD2 as a possible D gene (5 bases). Trimming took 7 bases from V and 5 from J, leaving 12 bases between them. Germline assignment: CDR1 GTSNPN and CDR2 SVGIG (reference sequence). This CDR3 region has 11 residues. The CDR3 region has the DNA TGTGCCTTTGGCGGGTTTGACGAGCAGTACTTC. Translated: CAFGGFDEQYF.

V gene TRBV4-2 combines with J gene TRBJ2-5; D unclear. Trimming pared 1 base from V and 2 bases from J, leaving 11 bases between. The CDR3 is 15 amino acids. From germline, CDR1 is LGHNA and CDR2 YNFKEQ. For the CDR3, the DNA is TGTGCCAGCAGCCAAGTCTCGGTAGCACAAGAGACCCAGTACTTC. Its protein product is CASSQVSVAQETQYF.

The chain uses TRBV9 and TRBJ1-1; D uncertain. V was trimmed by 0 bases and J by 3 bases, leaving 12 bases between them. Germline CDR1 SGDLS, CDR2 YYNGEE. The CDR3 is made up of 15 amino acids. Here the CDR3 reads CASSVGTDRYTEAFF. The DNA of the CDR3 is TGTGCCAGCAGCGTAGGAACAGATAGATACACTGAAGCTTTCTTT.

The table lists this clone with a count of one. The chain joins TRBV5-1 to TRBJ2-7; 10 nucleotides align to TRBD1. Unmatched junction bases numbered 12, after V lost 4 bases and J lost 11 bases. The CDR3 extends over 14 amino acids. In germline, CDR1 is SGHRS, CDR2 YFSETQ. The CDR3 DNA reads as TGCGCCAGCAGCCCCAGGGGGGACAGGGGCCAGGAGTACTTC. Protein sequence: CASSPRGDRGQEYF. Full variable domain (remainder filled in from reference TRBV5-1 and TRBJ2-7): KAGVTQTPRYLIKTRGQQVTLSCSPISGHRSVSWYQQTPGQGLQFLFEYFSETQRNKGNFPGRFSGRQFSNSRSEMNVSTLELGDSALYLCASSPRGDRGQEYFGPGTRLTVT.

The chain has TRBV11-2 and TRBJ2-3; D might be TRBD1 (6 bases). The V gene lost 3 bases and the J gene lost 2 bases, with 12 bases spanning the gap. CDR3 length equals 15 residues. Germline V gene lookup returns CDR1 SGHAT and CDR2 FQNNGV. The CDR3 loop reads CASSLGRGYTDTQYF. In nucleotides, the CDR3 is TGTGCCAGCAGCTTGGGCAGGGGATACACAGATACGCAGTATTTT.

The CDR3 DNA reads TGTGCCAGCAGCCGAAAAGGGGTCGGAACTGAAGCTTTCTTT. Residues: CASSRKGVGTEAFF. The chain couples TRBV9 to TRBJ1-1; weak D call: TRBD1 (5 bases). The CDR3 has 14 amino acids. With 4 bases removed from V and 5 bases from J, the gap between germline ends came to 15 bases. CDR1 and CDR2 from the germline V gene are SGDLS and YYNGEE.

V gene TRBV24-1 combines with J gene TRBJ2-3; the match to TRBD2 covers 10 bases. Trimming removed 1 base from V and 9 bases from J; junction bases left unmatched: 9. CDR1 and CDR2 (germline): KGHDR, SFDVKD. This CDR3 region has 16 residues. In DNA, the CDR3 is TGTGCCACCAGTGATTTTGAACTAGCGGGACTTGCGACGCAGTATTTT. Translation gives CATSDFELAGLATQYF.

The chain employs TRBV2 and TRBJ1-6; maybe TRBD1 (5 bases). Trimming stripped 5 bases from V and 6 bases from J, with 14 bases between. The CDR3 is 15 residues long. In germline, CDR1 is SNHLY, CDR2 FYNNEI. CDR3: CASSRGYGGNSPLHF. The CDR3 nucleotides read TGTGCCAGCAGTAGGGGCTACGGGGGTAATTCACCCCTCCACTTT.